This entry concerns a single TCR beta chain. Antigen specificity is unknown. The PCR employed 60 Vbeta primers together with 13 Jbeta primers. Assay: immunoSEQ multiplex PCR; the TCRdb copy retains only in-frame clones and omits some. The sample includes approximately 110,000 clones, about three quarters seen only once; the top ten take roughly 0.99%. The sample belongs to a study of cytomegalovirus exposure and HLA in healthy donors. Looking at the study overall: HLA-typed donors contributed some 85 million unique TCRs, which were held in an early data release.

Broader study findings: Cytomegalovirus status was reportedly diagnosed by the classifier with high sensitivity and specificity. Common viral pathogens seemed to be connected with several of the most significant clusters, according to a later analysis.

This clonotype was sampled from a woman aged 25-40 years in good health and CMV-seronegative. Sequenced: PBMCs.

CDR3 nucleotides: TGTGCCAGCACGAGGACTGATGGCTACACCTTC. Encoded protein: CASTRTDGYTF. The chain links TRBV6-6 to TRBJ1-2; D is unresolved. This CDR3 comprises 11 residues. The germline gives CDR1 MNHNY, CDR2 SVGAGI (reference sequence). Trimming shortened V by 7 bases and J by 6 bases, and 9 bases separated the two germline ends.